Listed below are T cell receptor beta chains from one sample, sequenced in a study of T cells in Graves' hyperthyroidism and ophthalmopathy. MiXCR was run by TCRdb on the multiplex PCR reads, yielding one entry per CDR3 protein. The repertoire holds roughly 740,000 distinct CDR3 sequences, with about 16% as singletons. The sample comprised blood. These receptors came from a man aged 18 to 29 with Graves' hyperthyroidism. The CDR3 runs from the conserved cysteine through the conserved F or W. D genes are given only for firm matches. Only some rows state a clone size, as once, few, many or a class for expanded clones.

clone size	V gene	J gene	D gene	CDR3 protein	CDR3 DNA
many	TRBV12-3/TRBV12-4	TRBJ2-7	TRBD1	CASSPGGYFYEQYF	TGTGCCAGCAGTCCAGGGGGTTATTTCTACGAGCAGTACTTC
-	TRBV19	TRBJ1-2	TRBD1	CASSAFTGTVSGTGYTF	TGTGCCAGTAGTGCCTTCACCGGGACAGTCAGTGGGACTGGCTACACCTTC
few	TRBV20-1	TRBJ1-4	-	CSANPRTAGGEKLFF	TGCAGTGCTAACCCCCGGACGGCTGGGGGTGAAAAACTGTTTTTT
-	TRBV6-1	TRBJ2-3	-	CASRESRGAFERQYF	TGTGCCAGCAGGGAATCTAGGGGGGCCTTTGAAAGGCAGTATTTT
many	TRBV2	TRBJ1-1	-	CASRPSPSTEAFF	TGTGCCAGCCGGCCCAGCCCCAGCACTGAAGCTTTCTTT
many	TRBV20-1	TRBJ2-1	-	CSARGRDGSYNEQFF	TGCAGTGCTAGGGGCCGGGACGGCTCCTACAATGAGCAGTTCTTC
-	TRBV5-5	TRBJ2-3	-	CASSLLEGGITDTQYF	TGTGCCAGCAGCTTGCTGGAAGGGGGTATCACAGATACGCAGTATTTT
few	TRBV30	TRBJ2-6	-	CASRTIPGANVLTF	TGTGCCTCCAGGACCATACCTGGGGCCAACGTCCTGACTTTC
many	TRBV30	TRBJ2-1	-	CAWTHITSYNEQFF	TGTGCCTGGACACATATTACCTCCTACAATGAGCAGTTCTTC
-	TRBV30	TRBJ2-7	-	CASKTAAYEQYF	TGTGCTTCTAAGACAGCCGCCTACGAGCAGTACTTC
-	TRBV2	TRBJ2-2	TRBD2	CASSAGTSGHTGELFF	TGTGCCAGCAGCGCCGGGACTAGCGGACACACCGGGGAGCTGTTTTTT
-	TRBV20-1	TRBJ1-5	TRBD1	CSAIDRAPFEPQHF	TGCAGTGCGATCGACAGGGCCCCGTTTGAGCCCCAGCATTTT
-	TRBV12-3/TRBV12-4	TRBJ2-7	-	CASSSPSEGAHEQYF	TGTGCCAGCAGTTCGCCCAGCGAGGGAGCCCACGAGCAGTACTTC
few	TRBV29-1	TRBJ1-1	TRBD1	CSLAAGQGSEAFF	TGCAGTTTAGCTGCGGGACAGGGTTCTGAAGCTTTCTTT
few	TRBV7-9	TRBJ2-4	TRBD2	CAGYDIERDGNIQYF	TGTGCCGGATACGATATCGAGCGGGATGGTAACATTCAGTACTTC
few	TRBV2	TRBJ1-4	-	CASSESGGLGEKLFF	TGTGCCAGCAGTGAATCGGGCGGTCTGGGTGAAAAACTGTTTTTT
many	TRBV15	TRBJ1-3	-	CATSRDLDTIYF	TGTGCCACCAGCAGAGATTTGGACACCATATATTTT
many	TRBV19	TRBJ1-1	-	CASINLGGTEAFF	TGTGCCAGTATCAACCTTGGGGGCACTGAAGCTTTCTTT
-	TRBV6-1	TRBJ2-2	TRBD1	CASQGAGELFF	TGTGCCAGCCAGGGGGCCGGGGAGCTGTTTTTT
many	TRBV18	TRBJ2-3	TRBD2	CASSQWRLAGADTQYF	TGTGCCAGCTCACAGTGGCGACTAGCGGGAGCAGATACGCAGTATTTT
-	TRBV7-2	TRBJ2-5	-	CASSPTQTSQETQYF	TGTGCCAGCAGCCCTACCCAGACTAGCCAAGAGACCCAGTACTTC
many	TRBV27	TRBJ2-7	-	CASSLRVGYEQYF	TGTGCCAGCAGTTTGAGGGTGGGCTACGAGCAGTACTTC
few	TRBV20-1	TRBJ1-5	-	CSAGGGSNQPQHF	TGCAGTGCTGGCGGAGGCAGCAATCAGCCCCAGCATTTT
many	TRBV27	TRBJ2-1	TRBD2	CASSLQLAGVNEQFF	TGTGCCAGCAGTTTGCAATTAGCGGGAGTCAATGAGCAGTTCTTC
-	TRBV11-2	TRBJ2-3	-	CASSPARGYTQYF	TGTGCCAGTAGTCCCGCCCGGGGTTATACGCAGTATTTT
once	TRBV2	TRBJ2-1	TRBD2	CASIPLAGVSDIGKDEQFF	TGTGCCAGCATTCCCCTAGCGGGAGTTTCCGATATCGGGAAAGATGAGCAGTTCTTC
-	TRBV24-1	TRBJ2-1	-	CATSAKGQGRNEQFF	TGTGCCACCAGTGCCAAGGGGCAGGGCCGGAATGAGCAGTTCTTC
few	TRBV19	TRBJ1-5	-	CASWERGSNQPQHF	TGTGCCAGCTGGGAACGAGGGAGCAATCAGCCCCAGCATTTT
few	TRBV20-1	TRBJ2-7	-	CSARDVADYEQYF	TGCAGTGCTAGAGATGTAGCGGACTACGAGCAGTACTTC